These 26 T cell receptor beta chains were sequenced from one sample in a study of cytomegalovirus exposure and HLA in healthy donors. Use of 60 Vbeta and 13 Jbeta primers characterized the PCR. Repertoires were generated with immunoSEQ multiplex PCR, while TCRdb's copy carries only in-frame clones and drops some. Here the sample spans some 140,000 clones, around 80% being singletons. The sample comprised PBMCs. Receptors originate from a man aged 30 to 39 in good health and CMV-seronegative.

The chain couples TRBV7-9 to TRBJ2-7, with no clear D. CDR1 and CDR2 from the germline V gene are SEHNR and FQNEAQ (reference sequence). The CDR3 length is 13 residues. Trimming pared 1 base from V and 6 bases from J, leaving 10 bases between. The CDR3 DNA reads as TGTGCCAGCAGCTTAGGGCCTGGGCGCGAGCAGTACTTC. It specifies CASSLGPGREQYF. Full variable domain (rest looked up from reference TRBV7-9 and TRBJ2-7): DTGVSQNPRHKITKRGQNVTFRCDPISEHNRLYWYRQTLGQGPEFLTYFQNEAQLEKSRLLSDRFSAERPKGSFSTLEIQRTEQGDSAMYLCASSLGPGREQYFGPGTRLTVT.

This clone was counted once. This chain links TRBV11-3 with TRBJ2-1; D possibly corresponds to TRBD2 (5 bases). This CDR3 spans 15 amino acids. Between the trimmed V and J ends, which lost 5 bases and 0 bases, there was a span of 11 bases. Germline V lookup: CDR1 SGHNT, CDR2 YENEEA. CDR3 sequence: CASSISGSSYNEQFF. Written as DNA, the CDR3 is TGTGCCAGCAGCATCAGTGGGAGCTCCTACAATGAGCAGTTCTTC.

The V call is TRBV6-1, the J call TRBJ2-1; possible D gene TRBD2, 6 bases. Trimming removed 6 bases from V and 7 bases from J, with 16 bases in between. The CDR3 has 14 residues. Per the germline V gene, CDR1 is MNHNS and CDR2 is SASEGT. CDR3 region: CASSGEGLLNEQFF. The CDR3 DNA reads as TGTGCCAGCAGCGGCGAGGGACTCCTAAATGAGCAGTTCTTC.

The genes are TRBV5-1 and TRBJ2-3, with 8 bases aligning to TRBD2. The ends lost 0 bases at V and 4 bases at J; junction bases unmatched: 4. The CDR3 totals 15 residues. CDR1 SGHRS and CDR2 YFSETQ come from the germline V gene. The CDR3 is CASSLVIAGSDTQYF. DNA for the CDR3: TGCGCCAGCAGCTTGGTGATAGCGGGGTCAGATACGCAGTATTTT.

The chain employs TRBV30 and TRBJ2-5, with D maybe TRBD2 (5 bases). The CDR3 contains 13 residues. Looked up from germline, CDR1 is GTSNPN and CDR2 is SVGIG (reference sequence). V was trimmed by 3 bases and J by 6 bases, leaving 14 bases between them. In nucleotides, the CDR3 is TGTGCCTGGAGCAACGGCCCCGGGAAGACCCAGTACTTC. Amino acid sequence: CAWSNGPGKTQYF. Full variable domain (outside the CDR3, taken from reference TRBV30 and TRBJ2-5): SQTIHQWPATLVQPVGSPLSLECTVEGTSNPNLYWYRQAAGRGLQLLFYSVGIGQISSEVPQNLSASRPQDRQFILSSKKLLLSDSGFYLCAWSNGPGKTQYFGPGTRLLVL.

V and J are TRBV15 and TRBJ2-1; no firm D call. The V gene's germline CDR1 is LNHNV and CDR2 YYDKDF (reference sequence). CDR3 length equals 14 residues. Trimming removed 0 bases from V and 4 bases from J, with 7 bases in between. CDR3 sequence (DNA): TGTGCCACCAGCAGAGATAAGAGGTACAATGAGCAGTTCTTC. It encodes CATSRDKRYNEQFF.

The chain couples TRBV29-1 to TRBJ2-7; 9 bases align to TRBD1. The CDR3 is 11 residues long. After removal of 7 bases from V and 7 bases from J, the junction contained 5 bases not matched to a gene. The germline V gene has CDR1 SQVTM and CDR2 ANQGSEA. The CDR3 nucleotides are TGCAGCGCCGGGACAGGGATGGAGCAGTACTTC. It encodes CSAGTGMEQYF.

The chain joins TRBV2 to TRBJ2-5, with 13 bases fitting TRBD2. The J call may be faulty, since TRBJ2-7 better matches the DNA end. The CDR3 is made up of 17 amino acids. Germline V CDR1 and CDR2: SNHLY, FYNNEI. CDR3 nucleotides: TGTGCCAGCAGTGCAGGACTAGCGGGAGAACCGGCCCACGAGCAGTACTTC. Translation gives CASSAGLAGEPAHEQYF.

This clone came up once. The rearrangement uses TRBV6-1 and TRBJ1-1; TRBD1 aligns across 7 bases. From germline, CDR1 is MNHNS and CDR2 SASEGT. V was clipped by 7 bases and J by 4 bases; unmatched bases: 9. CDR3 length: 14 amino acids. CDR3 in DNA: TGTGCCAGCACGGGACAGTCATGGGGCACTGAAGCTTTCTTT. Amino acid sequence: CASTGQSWGTEAFF.

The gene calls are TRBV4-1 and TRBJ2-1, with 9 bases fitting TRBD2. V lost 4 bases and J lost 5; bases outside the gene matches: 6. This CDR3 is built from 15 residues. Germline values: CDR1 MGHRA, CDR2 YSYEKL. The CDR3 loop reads CASSRGLAENNEQFF. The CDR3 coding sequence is TGCGCCAGCAGCCGGGGACTAGCCGAAAACAATGAGCAGTTCTTC.

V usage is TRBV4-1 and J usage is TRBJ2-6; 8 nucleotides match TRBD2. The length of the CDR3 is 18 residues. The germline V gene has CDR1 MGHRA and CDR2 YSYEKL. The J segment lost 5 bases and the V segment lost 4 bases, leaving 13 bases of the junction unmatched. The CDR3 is CASSPSQTGGLRANVLTF. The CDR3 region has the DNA TGCGCCAGCAGCCCTTCTCAAACGGGAGGGCTGCGGGCCAACGTCCTGACTTTC.

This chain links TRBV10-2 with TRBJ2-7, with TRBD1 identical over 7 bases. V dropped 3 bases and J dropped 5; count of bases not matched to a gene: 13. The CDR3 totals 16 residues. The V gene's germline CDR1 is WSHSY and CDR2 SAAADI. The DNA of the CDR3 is TGCGCCAGCAGTGAACACAGGGGCGCGGTATATAACGAGCAGTACTTC. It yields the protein CASSEHRGAVYNEQYF.

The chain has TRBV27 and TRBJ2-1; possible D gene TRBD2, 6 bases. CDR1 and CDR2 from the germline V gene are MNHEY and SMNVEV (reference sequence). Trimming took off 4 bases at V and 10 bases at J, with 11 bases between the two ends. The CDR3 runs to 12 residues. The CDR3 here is CASSSGLGEQFF. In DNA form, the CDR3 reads TGTGCCAGCAGTTCGGGACTTGGGGAGCAGTTCTTC.

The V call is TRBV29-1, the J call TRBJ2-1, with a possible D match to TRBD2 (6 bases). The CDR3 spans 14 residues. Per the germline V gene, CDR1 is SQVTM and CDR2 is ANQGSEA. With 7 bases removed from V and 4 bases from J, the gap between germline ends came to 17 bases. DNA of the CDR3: TGCAGCGGTGCCGGATGGCTAGCGTACAATGAGCAGTTCTTC. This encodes CSGAGWLAYNEQFF.

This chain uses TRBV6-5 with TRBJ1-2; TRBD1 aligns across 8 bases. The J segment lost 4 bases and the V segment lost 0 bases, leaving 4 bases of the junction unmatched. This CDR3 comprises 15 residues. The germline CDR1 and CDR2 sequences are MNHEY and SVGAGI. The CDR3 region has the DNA TGTGCCAGCAGTTACTCGGCAGGGGGCGGCTATGGCTACACCTTC. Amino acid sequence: CASSYSAGGGYGYTF.

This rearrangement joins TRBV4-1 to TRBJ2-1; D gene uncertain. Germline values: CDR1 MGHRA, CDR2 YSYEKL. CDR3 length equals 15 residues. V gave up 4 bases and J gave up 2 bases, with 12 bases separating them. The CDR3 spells CASSPASGPYNEQFF. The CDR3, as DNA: TGCGCCAGCAGCCCCGCGAGTGGGCCCTACAATGAGCAGTTCTTC.

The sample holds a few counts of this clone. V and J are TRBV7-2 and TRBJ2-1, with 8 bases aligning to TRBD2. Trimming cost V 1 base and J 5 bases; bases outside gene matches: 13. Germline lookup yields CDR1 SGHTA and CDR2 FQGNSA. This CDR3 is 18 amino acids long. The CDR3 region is CASSLELTSASIDNEQFF. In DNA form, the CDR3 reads TGTGCCAGCAGCTTAGAGTTGACTAGCGCCTCCATTGACAATGAGCAGTTCTTC.

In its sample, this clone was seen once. The CDR3 nucleotides are TGTGCCTTTGAAGCCGGCGGGGGCAATCAGCCCCAGCATTTT. Its protein is CAFEAGGGNQPQHF. The chain recombines TRBV30 with TRBJ1-5; D unresolved. Germline CDR1 reads GTSNPN; CDR2 reads SVGIG (reference sequence). Trimming cost V 7 bases and J 2 bases, with 15 bases left between them. This CDR3 is 14 amino acids long.

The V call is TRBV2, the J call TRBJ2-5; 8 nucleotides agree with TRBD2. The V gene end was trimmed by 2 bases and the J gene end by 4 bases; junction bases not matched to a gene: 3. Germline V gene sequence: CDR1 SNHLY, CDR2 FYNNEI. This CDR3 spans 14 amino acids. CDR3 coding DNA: TGTGCCAGCAGTGAAAATGCGGGAGGAGAGACCCAGTACTTC. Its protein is CASSENAGGETQYF.

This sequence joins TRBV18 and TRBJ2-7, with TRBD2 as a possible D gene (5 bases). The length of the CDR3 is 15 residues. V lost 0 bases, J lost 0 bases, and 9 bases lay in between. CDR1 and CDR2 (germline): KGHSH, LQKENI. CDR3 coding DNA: TGTGCCAGCTCACCACCGTCCACTAGCTCCTACGAGCAGTACTTC. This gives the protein CASSPPSTSSYEQYF. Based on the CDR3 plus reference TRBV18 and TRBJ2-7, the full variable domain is NAGVMQNPRHLVRRRGQEARLRCSPMKGHSHVYWYRQLPEEGLKFMVYLQKENIIDESGMPKERFSAEFPKEGPSILRIQQVVRGDSAAYFCASSPPSTSSYEQYFGPGTRLTVT.

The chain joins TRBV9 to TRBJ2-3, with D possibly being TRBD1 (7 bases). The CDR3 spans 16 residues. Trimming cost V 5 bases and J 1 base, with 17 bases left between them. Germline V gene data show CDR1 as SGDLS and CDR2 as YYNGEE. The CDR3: CASRERGDSGTDTQYF. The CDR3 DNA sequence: TGTGCCAGCAGAGAGCGCGGGGACAGCGGCACAGATACGCAGTATTTT.

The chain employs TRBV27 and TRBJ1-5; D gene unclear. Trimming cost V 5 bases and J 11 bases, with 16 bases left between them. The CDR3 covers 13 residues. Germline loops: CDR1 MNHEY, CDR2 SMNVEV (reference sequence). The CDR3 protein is CASSVRSEESQHF. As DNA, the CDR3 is TGTGCCAGCAGTGTCCGCTCAGAGGAGTCCCAGCATTTT.

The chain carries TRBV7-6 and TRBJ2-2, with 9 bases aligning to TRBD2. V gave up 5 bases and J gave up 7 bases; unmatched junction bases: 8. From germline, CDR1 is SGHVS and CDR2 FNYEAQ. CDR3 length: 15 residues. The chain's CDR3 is CASSNSGRIGGELFF. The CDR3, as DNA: TGTGCCAGCAGCAACAGCGGGAGGATCGGCGGGGAGCTGTTTTTT.

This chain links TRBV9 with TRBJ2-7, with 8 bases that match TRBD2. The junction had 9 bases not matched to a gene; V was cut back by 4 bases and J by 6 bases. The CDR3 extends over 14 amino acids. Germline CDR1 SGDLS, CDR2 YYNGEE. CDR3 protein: CASSFSSGRGEQYF. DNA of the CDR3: TGTGCCAGCAGCTTCTCAAGCGGGAGAGGCGAGCAGTACTTC.

Here the CDR3 reads CAISSKDSSYEQYF. The CDR3 DNA follows: TGTGCCATCAGTTCGAAGGACAGCTCCTACGAGCAGTACTTC. This sequence joins TRBV10-3 and TRBJ2-7; tentative D call: TRBD1 (6 bases). V lost 5 bases and J lost 0, with 11 bases in between. The V gene's germline CDR1 is ENHRY and CDR2 SYGVKD. The CDR3 is 14 amino acids.

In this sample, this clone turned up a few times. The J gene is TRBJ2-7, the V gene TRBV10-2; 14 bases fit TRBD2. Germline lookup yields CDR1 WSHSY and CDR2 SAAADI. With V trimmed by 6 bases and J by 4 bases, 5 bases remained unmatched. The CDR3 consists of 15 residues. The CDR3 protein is CASRKGLAGEYEQYF. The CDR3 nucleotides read TGCGCCAGCAGGAAGGGACTAGCGGGAGAATACGAGCAGTACTTC.